This is a list of T cell receptor beta chains from one sample in a study of T-cell memory formation after mild COVID-19. Each CDR3 protein gets one entry after TCRdb re-called the 5' RACE reads with MiXCR. The sample records some 180,000 distinct CDR3 sequences, less than 20% being singletons. The sequenced sample was PBMCs or a T cell subset sorted from them (not recorded which). The receptors come from a man between 18 and 29 years old who had mild COVID-19 (a few samples of this study predate the infection). Cell type and time point are not known. Each CDR3 is given without its conserved first and last residue. The order of the fields is D gene, clone size, V gene, J gene, CDR3 protein. The D gene is left open where the match is weak. Size is stated for part of the rows, as once, few or many counts, or as a class when the clone is expanded.

>-|many|TRBV6-5|TRBJ1-2
ASSPTYDINYGYT
>-|-|TRBV20-1|TRBJ2-3
SAGPGSASDTQY
>-|many|TRBV6-2/TRBV6-3|TRBJ2-5
ASTTGDGQETQY
>-|-|TRBV13|TRBJ2-2
ASSVRGGELF
>-|few|TRBV5-1|TRBJ1-3
ASSRRGTSGNTIY
>TRBD1|-|TRBV20-1|TRBJ2-5
SAPPGQGDLETQY
>-|-|TRBV4-1|TRBJ2-5
ASSHIGGETQY
>-|-|TRBV7-9|TRBJ1-6
ASSPVQGTSPLH
>-|-|TRBV5-1|TRBJ2-1
ASSITGTTQNEQF
>TRBD1|-|TRBV5-1|TRBJ2-5
ASSLADRGLWETQY